These 17 T cell receptor beta chains came from one sample sequenced in a study of OX40 agonist ivuxolimab in advanced cancers. TCRdb's table, derived via immunoSEQ multiplex PCR, lists solely in-frame clones and lacks some. The profile covers approximately 60,000 clones, with 94% appearing a single time and 15% to 20% taken by the ten largest. Here the sequenced sample was CD4+ or CD8+ T cells sorted from blood, taken in a trial of the OX40 agonist ivuxolimab. These receptors were collected from an adult with an advanced solid tumor such as melanoma, head and neck, liver or kidney cancer.

J is TRBJ2-1 and V is TRBV7-3; 11 bases line up with TRBD2. The CDR3 contains 14 residues. Trimming at V came to 5 bases and at J to 6 bases, leaving 3 bases not matched to a gene. CDR1 is SGHTA, CDR2 FQGTGA, per germline. CDR3 DNA: TGTGCCAGCAGCCTCGGGACTAGCGGCAATGAGCAGTTCTTC. Its protein is CASSLGTSGNEQFF.

The chain combines TRBV7-9 with TRBJ2-4, with D maybe TRBD1 (5 bases). Trimming took off 4 bases at V and 0 bases at J, with 19 bases between the two ends. Germline V gives CDR1 SEHNR, CDR2 FQNEAQ (reference sequence). The CDR3 loop spans 18 amino acids. The CDR3 protein is CASSSVHSETEAKNIQYF. DNA of the CDR3: TGTGCCAGCAGCTCTGTTCATTCTGAGACAGAAGCCAAAAACATTCAGTACTTC.

J is TRBJ2-7 and V is TRBV27; D perhaps matches TRBD2 (5 bases). Germline V gene sequence: CDR1 MNHEY, CDR2 SMNVEV (reference sequence). Deletions cut 7 bases from V and 0 bases from J, with 13 bases between. CDR3 length: 14 amino acids. In DNA, the CDR3 is TGTGCCAGCACCACGGACTTGAGCTCCTACGAGCAGTACTTC. This encodes CASTTDLSSYEQYF.

The chain couples TRBV6-1 to TRBJ2-1; no clear D gene. Trimming took off 7 bases at V and 2 bases at J, with 12 bases between the two ends. Germline lookup yields CDR1 MNHNS and CDR2 SASEGT. The CDR3 has 14 amino acids. This CDR3 reads CASTEARPYNEQFF. As DNA, the CDR3 is TGTGCCAGCACCGAGGCCCGGCCCTACAATGAGCAGTTCTTC.

The chain is built from TRBV15 and TRBJ2-5; either TRBD1 or TRBD2 may supply D (5 bases each). Trimming took 1 base from V and 2 from J, leaving 14 bases between them. CDR1 and CDR2 from the germline V gene are LNHNV and YYDKDF (reference sequence). The CDR3 is made up of 16 amino acids. The CDR3 nucleotides are TGTGCCACCAGCAGAGTTCCTAGCCCAGGGCAAGAGACCCAGTACTTC. As protein: CATSRVPSPGQETQYF.

The V call is TRBV9, the J call TRBJ1-1; D might be TRBD1 (5 bases). There are 14 residues in the CDR3. Germline V gives CDR1 SGDLS, CDR2 YYNGEE. With 0 bases removed from V and 1 base from J, the gap between germline ends came to 7 bases. Here the CDR3 reads CASSVVGTNTEAFF. Written as DNA, the CDR3 is TGTGCCAGCAGCGTAGTTGGGACGAACACTGAAGCTTTCTTT. Full variable domain (missing parts from reference TRBV9 and TRBJ1-1): DSGVTQTPKHLITATGQRVTLRCSPRSGDLSVYWYQQSLDQGLQFLIQYYNGEERAKGNILERFSAQQFPDLHSELNLSSLELGDSALYFCASSVVGTNTEAFFGQGTRLTVV.

This sequence joins TRBV23-1 and TRBJ2-3; 7 nucleotides agree with TRBD1. Being an ORF, TRBV23-1 has a function that is uncertain. CDR3 length: 16 residues. V shed 3 bases and J 1 base; nucleotides not matched to a gene: 7. The CDR3 DNA reads as TGCGCCAGCAGTCACTCGACAGGGAACCGCACAGATACGCAGTATTTT. Encoded protein: CASSHSTGNRTDTQYF.

The genes are TRBV7-3 and TRBJ2-3, with 7 bases identical to TRBD1. V dropped 5 bases and J dropped 4; count of bases not matched to a gene: 6. Germline V CDR1 and CDR2: SGHTA, FQGTGA. The CDR3 extends over 14 amino acids. CDR3 in DNA: TGTGCCAGCAGCGACGGGACAGCCTCAGATACGCAGTATTTT. This encodes CASSDGTASDTQYF.

This chain links TRBV9 with TRBJ1-2; no definite D call. From germline, CDR1 is SGDLS and CDR2 YYNGEE. The CDR3 contains 12 residues. Trimming took 6 bases from V and 4 from J, leaving 10 bases between them. CDR3 protein: CASTRGSYGYTF. The CDR3 DNA is TGTGCCAGCACGAGAGGGAGCTATGGCTACACCTTC.

This chain uses TRBV5-5 with TRBJ1-2; TRBD1 agrees at 7 bases. The germline V gene encodes CDR1 SGHKS and CDR2 YYEKEE (reference sequence). J was trimmed by 3 bases and V by 4 bases; bases with no gene match: 12. The CDR3 has 16 residues. Here the CDR3 DNA reads TGTGCCAGCAGCCCCTATTGGGACAGCGGGGACTATGGCTACACCTTC. This translates into CASSPYWDSGDYGYTF.

The chain carries TRBV5-1 and TRBJ1-1; 8 nucleotides align to TRBD1. Per the germline V gene, CDR1 is SGHRS and CDR2 is YFSETQ. After removal of 0 bases from V and 1 base from J, the junction contained 2 bases not matched to a gene. The CDR3 runs to 15 residues. The CDR3 loop reads CASSLAGGPNTEAFF. The CDR3 DNA sequence: TGCGCCAGCAGCTTGGCAGGGGGCCCGAACACTGAAGCTTTCTTT.

This rearrangement joins TRBV4-1 to TRBJ2-1; possible D gene TRBD2, 6 bases. Germline V gene data show CDR1 as MGHRA and CDR2 as YSYEKL. This CDR3 is 13 amino acids long. V dropped 4 bases and J dropped 8 bases, with 12 bases sitting between them. In DNA form, the CDR3 reads TGCGCCAGCAGCCCGACACTAGCCTATGAGCAGTTCTTC. Translated: CASSPTLAYEQFF.

This clone showed up just once. This chain connects TRBV15 to TRBJ2-4; no clear D gene. Deletions cut 4 bases from V and 0 bases from J, with 19 bases between. Germline V gene data show CDR1 as LNHNV and CDR2 as YYDKDF (reference sequence). This CDR3 contains 18 residues. The CDR3 reads CATSTRPYYFLAKNIQYF. CDR3 sequence (DNA): TGTGCCACCAGCACCAGGCCATATTACTTTCTAGCCAAAAACATTCAGTACTTC. Full variable domain (outside the CDR3, taken from reference TRBV15 and TRBJ2-4): DAMVIQNPRYQVTQFGKPVTLSCSQTLNHNVMYWYQQKSSQAPKLLFHYYDKDFNNEADTPDNFQSRRPNTSFCFLDIRSPGLGDTAMYLCATSTRPYYFLAKNIQYFGAGTRLSVL.

This clone came up once. V usage is TRBV9 and J usage is TRBJ2-2; D possibly corresponds to TRBD1 (5 bases). The V gene lost 0 bases and the J gene lost 7 bases, with 7 bases spanning the gap. Per the germline V gene, CDR1 is SGDLS and CDR2 is YYNGEE. CDR3 length: 13 residues. CDR3 residues: CASSVGGHGELFF. Here the CDR3 DNA reads TGTGCCAGCAGCGTAGGGGGCCACGGGGAGCTGTTTTTT.

This chain uses TRBV29-1 with TRBJ2-1; 11 positions agree with TRBD2. This CDR3 has 16 amino acids. Trimming at V came to 5 bases and at J to 5 bases, leaving 11 bases not matched to a gene. Germline loops: CDR1 SQVTM, CDR2 ANQGSEA. CDR3 amino acids: CSVPDTSGSTNNEQFF. For the CDR3, the DNA is TGCAGCGTTCCCGATACTAGCGGGAGCACCAACAATGAGCAGTTCTTC.

The rearrangement links TRBV28 to TRBJ2-7, with TRBD2 matching over 11 bases. Losses at the gene ends were 4 bases for V and 3 bases for J; bases not matched to a gene: 5. CDR1 MDHEN and CDR2 SYDVKM come from the germline V gene. The CDR3 extends over 15 amino acids. The CDR3 bases are TGTGCCAGCAGTTGGCTAGCGGGAGGTCTCTACGAGCAGTACTTC. Amino acids: CASSWLAGGLYEQYF.

This rearrangement joins TRBV27 to TRBJ2-7; D could derive from TRBD1 or TRBD2 (5 bases each). This CDR3 contains 14 residues. The germline V gene encodes CDR1 MNHEY and CDR2 SMNVEV (reference sequence). V lost 2 bases and J lost 4, with 12 bases in between. The CDR3 is CASSLRGRAYEQYF. In nucleotides, the CDR3 is TGTGCCAGCAGTTTACGGGGACGGGCGTACGAGCAGTACTTC.